This record concerns one TCR beta chain sequence. Study processing details: Nucleated cell counts were estimated from reference gene primer amplification. Generated by immunoSEQ multiplex PCR, the TCRdb table keeps only in-frame clones and is missing some. V and J calls and clone size are those listed in that table; D and trimming were worked out from the DNA. Of 150,000 to 180,000 clones listed, about 88% are singletons. V was clipped by 5 bases and J by 4 bases; unmatched bases: 6. CDR1 is MNHEY, CDR2 SMNVEV, per germline (reference sequence). The CDR3 is made up of 14 amino acids. This sample is part of a study of blood T cell repertoires in COVID-19.

The receptor's source is a woman aged 55-75 years with COVID-19, enrolled during active disease. Input material: peripheral blood. This chain joins TRBV27 and TRBJ1-1; 8 bases align to TRBD1. The CDR3 region is CASSTRTGITEAFF. The CDR3, as DNA: TGTGCCAGCAGTACCCGGACAGGGATCACTGAAGCTTTCTTT.